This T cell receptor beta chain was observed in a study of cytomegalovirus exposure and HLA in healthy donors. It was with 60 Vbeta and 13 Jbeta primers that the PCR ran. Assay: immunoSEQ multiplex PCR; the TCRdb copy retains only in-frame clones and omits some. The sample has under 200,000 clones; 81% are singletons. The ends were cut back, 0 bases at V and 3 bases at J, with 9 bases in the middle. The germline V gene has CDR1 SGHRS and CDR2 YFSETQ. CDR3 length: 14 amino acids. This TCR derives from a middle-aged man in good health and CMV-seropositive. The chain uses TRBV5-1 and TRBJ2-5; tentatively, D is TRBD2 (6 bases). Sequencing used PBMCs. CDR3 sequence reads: CASSLVWGEETQYF. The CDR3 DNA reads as TGCGCCAGCAGCTTGGTTTGGGGGGAAGAGACCCAGTACTTC.